These 20 T cell receptor beta chains originate from one sample sequenced in a study of early T cells in non-severe SARS-CoV-2 infection. In TCRdb, the 5' RACE reads were re-called with MiXCR into one record per CDR3 protein. The repertoire holds fewer than 65,000 distinct CDR3 sequences, around 10% seen once, with almost 4% in the top ten. Source: whole blood, taken at baseline. The receptors shown here come from an adult who was a healthcare worker with PCR-confirmed SARS-CoV-2 infection or an uninfected control (not recorded which).

The V gene is TRBV6-5, the J gene TRBJ1-4, with a tentative D call TRBD1 (6 bases). This CDR3 region has 15 residues. The V gene lost 6 bases and the J gene lost 7 bases, with 18 bases spanning the gap. The germline V gene encodes CDR1 MNHEY and CDR2 SVGAGI. The CDR3: CASSRTEGSGEKLFF. CDR3 sequence (DNA): TGTGCCAGCAGCCGGACAGAGGGAAGTGGTGAAAAACTGTTTTTT.

The rearrangement uses TRBV4-1 and TRBJ2-7; no firm D call. The length of the CDR3 is 13 residues. CDR1 and CDR2 (germline): MGHRA, YSYEKL. Trimming took off 0 bases at V and 4 bases at J, with 7 bases between the two ends. CDR3: CASSQDLGYEQYF. CDR3 nucleotide sequence: TGCGCCAGCAGCCAAGATTTAGGGTACGAGCAGTACTTC.

The V call is TRBV20-1, the J call TRBJ1-5, with a weak D call TRBD1 (5 bases). Trimming removed 3 bases from V and 1 base from J, with 7 bases in between. The CDR3 is made up of 13 amino acids. CDR1 DFQATT and CDR2 SNEGSKA come from the germline V gene (reference sequence). The CDR3 loop is CSASGGSNQPQHF. The DNA for the CDR3 is TGCAGTGCTAGTGGGGGAAGCAATCAGCCCCAGCATTTT.

This clonotype has just a few counts. The chain recombines TRBV12-3 or TRBV12-4 with TRBJ2-2; 13 positions match TRBD2. V lost 6 bases to trimming and J lost 6 bases; unmatched junction nucleotides: 10. The CDR3 contains 17 residues. In DNA form, the CDR3 reads TGTGCCAGCAGAAATTCCGGGACTAGCGGGATGTCCGGGGAGCTGTTTTTT. This gives the protein CASRNSGTSGMSGELFF.

This clonotype occurred a few times. The chain is built from TRBV12-3 or TRBV12-4 and TRBJ1-2; D gene ambiguous. There are 15 residues in the CDR3. V was trimmed by 6 bases and J by 3 bases, leaving 17 bases between them. CDR3 DNA sequence: TGTGCCAGCAGGACCACGGGCGGCGCCGACTATGGCTACACCTTC. Encoded protein: CASRTTGGADYGYTF.

This clonotype was found a few times. J is TRBJ2-5 and V is TRBV6-1; 7 bases are shared with TRBD1. The CDR3 has 13 residues. V lost 4 bases and J lost 5; bases outside the gene matches: 4. The germline V gene encodes CDR1 MNHNS and CDR2 SASEGT. The CDR3 loop reads CASSADRAETQYF. DNA of the CDR3: TGTGCCAGCAGTGCCGACAGGGCTGAGACCCAGTACTTC.

DNA of the CDR3: TGTGCCAGCAGCGTAGGAACGGCCACCGGGGAGCTGTTTTTT. This gives the protein CASSVGTATGELFF. The chain links TRBV9 to TRBJ2-2; D is unclear. The CDR3 contains 14 residues. V was shortened by 0 bases and J by 4 bases, with 7 bases between the two germline ends. CDR1 SGDLS and CDR2 YYNGEE come from the germline V gene.

This clonotype was seen a few times. The gene calls are TRBV27 and TRBJ2-7; D gene ambiguous. There are 14 residues in the CDR3. Per the germline V gene, CDR1 is MNHEY and CDR2 is SMNVEV (reference sequence). The V end was cut by 1 base, the J end by 0 bases, with 7 bases between. The CDR3 sequence: CASSLWGPSYEQYF. Here the CDR3 DNA reads TGTGCCAGCAGTTTATGGGGTCCCTCCTACGAGCAGTACTTC.

The chain recombines TRBV5-4 with TRBJ2-1, with TRBD2 matching over 8 bases. The CDR3 totals 16 residues. With 4 bases clipped from V and 0 bases from J, the junction kept 6 bases outside the gene matches. Germline values: CDR1 SGHNT, CDR2 YYREEE (reference sequence). CDR3 nucleotides: TGTGCCAGCAGCGCCGGGGGGACTAGCTCCTACAATGAGCAGTTCTTC. Translated: CASSAGGTSSYNEQFF.

This chain connects TRBV7-6 to TRBJ2-2; D perhaps matches TRBD2 (6 bases). Trimming took 1 base from V and 1 from J, leaving 7 bases between them. Germline V gene lookup returns CDR1 SGHVS and CDR2 FNYEAQ. This CDR3 has 15 amino acids. The CDR3 DNA follows: TGTGCCAGCAGCTTAGTTAGCGGGAACACCGGGGAGCTGTTTTTT. It is translated as CASSLVSGNTGELFF.

This clonotype was found many times. The J gene is TRBJ2-2, the V gene TRBV5-6; D remains unclear. The CDR3 runs 15 residues. V dropped 0 bases and J dropped 0 bases, with 6 bases sitting between them. Per germline, CDR1 SGHDT and CDR2 YYEEEE. CDR3 residues: CASSLGLSNTGELFF. CDR3 DNA: TGTGCCAGCAGCTTGGGGCTTTCGAACACCGGGGAGCTGTTTTTT.

This clonotype has only a few counts. This chain uses TRBV7-2 with TRBJ2-3; 10 bases align to TRBD1. The germline CDR1 and CDR2 sequences are SGHTA and FQGNSA. The V and J ends lost 4 bases and 6 bases, in that order; junction bases with no gene match: 13. This CDR3 has 17 residues. CDR3 DNA sequence: TGTGCCAGCAGCTCACCGCCCGGGACAGGGGAGAGGGATACGCAGTATTTT. Its protein product is CASSSPPGTGERDTQYF.

This clonotype was seen a few times. The chain carries TRBV20-1 and TRBJ2-3; D is possibly TRBD2 (6 bases). Germline V gene data show CDR1 as DFQATT and CDR2 as SNEGSKA (reference sequence). This CDR3 is 13 amino acids long. V lost 3 bases, J lost 3 bases, and 10 bases lay in between. The CDR3 coding sequence is TGCAGTGCTAGCGGGAGAGGAACAGATACGCAGTATTTT. As protein: CSASGRGTDTQYF.

This clonotype came up a few times. The rearrangement uses TRBV20-1 and TRBJ2-5, with D maybe TRBD2 (7 bases). Per the germline V gene, CDR1 is DFQATT and CDR2 is SNEGSKA (reference sequence). The CDR3 loop spans 14 amino acids. V gave up 3 bases and J gave up 0 bases, with 11 bases separating them. The DNA of the CDR3 is TGCAGTGCTAGCGGGGGGCTAAACCAAGAGACCCAGTACTTC. Protein sequence: CSASGGLNQETQYF.

This clonotype was observed a few times. The CDR3 region is CASSPQGTQETQYF. CDR3 nucleotides: TGTGCCAGCTCACCCCAGGGGACCCAAGAGACCCAGTACTTC. The rearrangement joins TRBV18 to TRBJ2-5; tentatively, D is TRBD1 (6 bases). CDR3 length: 14 amino acids. Germline loops: CDR1 KGHSH, CDR2 LQKENI. Trimming took 3 bases from V and 1 from J, leaving 9 bases between them.

This clonotype occurred many times. V gene TRBV12-3 or TRBV12-4 combines with J gene TRBJ2-4; tentatively, D is TRBD2 (5 bases). Deletions cut 8 bases from V and 2 bases from J, with 16 bases between. CDR3 length equals 15 residues. DNA for the CDR3: TGTGCCAGCCTCGGAGGTGGGCCGACCAAAAACATTCAGTACTTC. As protein: CASLGGGPTKNIQYF.

This clonotype was seen a few times. One junction end does not reproduce the germline sequence, and a read error may be involved. The V and J genes are TRBV7-9 and TRBJ2-6; D is unclear. Germline V gene lookup returns CDR1 SEHNR and CDR2 FQNEAQ (reference sequence). The CDR3 has 17 residues. CDR3 coding DNA: TGTGCCAGCAGCTTAGATTGGCGGCGGTCTGGGACCAACGTCCTGACTTTC. Translated: CASSLDWRRSGTNVLTF.

The table lists this clonotype with a few counts. The genes are TRBV6-5 and TRBJ1-6; 7 bases fit TRBD1. Germline CDR1 is MNHEY and CDR2 is SVGAGI. The CDR3 is 15 amino acids. J lost 7 bases, V lost 6 bases, and 9 bases had no gene match. The CDR3 region has the DNA TGTGCCAGCAGGCGAGCGGGACAGCAAAATTCACCCCTCCACTTT. Residues: CASRRAGQQNSPLHF.

This clonotype was detected many times. This chain uses TRBV7-9 with TRBJ2-1, with TRBD2 identical over 8 bases. CDR1 and CDR2 (germline): SEHNR, FQNEAQ (reference sequence). This CDR3 region has 17 residues. J lost 2 bases, V lost 5 bases, and 11 bases had no gene match. The CDR3 is CASSRRGGLSPYNEQFF. The CDR3 DNA follows: TGTGCCAGCAGCCGCCGGGGGGGACTAAGCCCCTACAATGAGCAGTTCTTC.

The chain uses TRBV7-3 and TRBJ1-1, with TRBD1 identical over 7 bases. Germline loops: CDR1 SGHTA, CDR2 FQGTGA. V shed 5 bases, J shed 9 bases, and the junction held 6 bases outside the gene matches. There are 12 residues in the CDR3. CDR3 sequence reads: CASSPLTGKAFF. CDR3 nucleotides: TGTGCCAGCAGCCCCTTGACAGGGAAAGCTTTCTTT. The variable domain in full, with the rest retrieved from reference TRBV7-3 and TRBJ1-1, is GAGVSQTPSNKVTEKGKYVELRCDPISGHTALYWYRQSLGQGPEFLIYFQGTGAADDSGLPNDRFFAVRPEGSVSTLKIQRTERGDSAVYLCASSPLTGKAFFGQGTRLTVV.